The 16 T cell receptor beta chains given below trace back to one sample, sequenced in a study of T cells expressing NK-cell markers. After re-calling the 5' RACE reads, TCRdb lists one entry per CDR3 protein, DNA absent. Its listing shows 25,000 to 35,000 distinct CDR3 sequences. The specimen was blood T cells: a sorted CD56 or NKG2C T cell subset, CD4+ or CD8+ T cells, or bulk PBMC T cells (not recorded which). These receptor sequences come from a woman aged 18 to 75 in good health.

The chain carries TRBV4-1 and TRBJ1-4; the D call from TCRdb, TRBD1, cannot be confirmed without DNA. The length of the CDR3 is 19 residues. CDR1 and CDR2 from the germline V gene are MGHRA and YSYEKL. The CDR3 is CASSQDGDRSSATNEKLFF.

The CDR3 region is CASRGRPYNSPLHF. The chain employs TRBV2 and TRBJ1-6. This CDR3 contains 14 residues. CDR1 is SNHLY, CDR2 FYNNEI, per germline.

The chain joins TRBV28 to TRBJ2-6; TCRdb indicates TRBD1, and absent DNA this call remains unverified. The CDR3 is made up of 14 amino acids. Germline V CDR1 and CDR2: MDHEN, SYDVKM. The CDR3 loop is CASSPPAGANVLTF. The complete variable domain, with remaining parts taken from reference TRBV28 and TRBJ2-6, reads DVKVTQSSRYLVKRTGEKVFLECVQDMDHENMFWYRQDPGLGLRLIYFSYDVKMKEKGDIPEGYSVSREKKERFSLILESASTNQTSMYLCASSPPAGANVLTFGAGSRLTVL.

V usage is TRBV5-1 and J usage is TRBJ1-2. CDR3 size: 14 residues. CDR1 SGHRS and CDR2 YFSETQ come from the germline V gene. CDR3 in amino acids: CASSLARTNYGYTF.

The rearrangement joins TRBV12-3 or TRBV12-4 to TRBJ2-1; with no DNA, the TCRdb D assignment of TRBD2 cannot be verified. The CDR3 has 12 amino acids. CDR3 amino acids: CASSLERERQFF.

Measured by frequency, this clonotype is medium-sized. The chain employs TRBV4-2 and TRBJ2-1; TCRdb proposes TRBD1, but this gene call is untestable without DNA. Germline CDR1 reads LGHNA; CDR2 reads YNFKEQ. The CDR3 is 15 amino acids. The CDR3 reads CASSQGTGEVNEQFF.

The rearrangement links TRBV7-6 to TRBJ2-7. This CDR3 spans 14 amino acids. The germline CDR1 and CDR2 sequences are SGHVS and FNYEAQ. The CDR3 reads CASSLAQGFYEQYF.

The rearrangement joins TRBV7-9 to TRBJ2-1. The V gene's germline CDR1 is SEHNR and CDR2 FQNEAQ (reference sequence). The CDR3 length is 14 residues. CDR3 residues: CASTGGSLYNEQFF.

The chain has TRBV28 and TRBJ2-1; TCRdb indicates TRBD1, and absent DNA this call remains unverified. Germline V gene sequence: CDR1 MDHEN, CDR2 SYDVKM. CDR3 length: 17 amino acids. Here the CDR3 reads CASSSPVRGARPNEQFF.

The J gene is TRBJ1-2, the V gene TRBV7-9. This CDR3 spans 13 amino acids. Germline CDR1 SEHNR, CDR2 FQNEAQ (reference sequence). The CDR3 loop is CASRQTRLDGYTF.

The rearrangement uses TRBV5-1 and TRBJ2-7; TCRdb names TRBD2, which stays unverified in the absence of DNA. The CDR3 runs 17 residues. From germline, CDR1 is SGHRS and CDR2 YFSETQ. CDR3: CASSAGTSGRSSYEQYF.

This chain connects TRBV20-1 to TRBJ1-2; TCRdb designates TRBD1, a call that cannot be tested without DNA. The CDR3 length is 13 residues. In germline, CDR1 is DFQATT, CDR2 SNEGSKA (reference sequence). This chain's CDR3 is CSARDQIGGGYTF.

The chain carries TRBV5-1 and TRBJ1-1; the TCRdb D gene call, TRBD1, has no DNA to confirm it. The CDR3 is 16 amino acids. Germline CDR1 reads SGHRS; CDR2 reads YFSETQ. The CDR3: CASSWGWTQVNTEAFF. Full variable domain (remainder filled in from reference TRBV5-1 and TRBJ1-1): KAGVTQTPRYLIKTRGQQVTLSCSPISGHRSVSWYQQTPGQGLQFLFEYFSETQRNKGNFPGRFSGRQFSNSRSEMNVSTLELGDSALYLCASSWGWTQVNTEAFFGQGTRLTVV.

This chain connects TRBV29-1 to TRBJ2-3; absent DNA, TCRdb's TRBD1 call cannot be checked. CDR3 length: 13 residues. Germline V gene sequence: CDR1 SQVTM, CDR2 ANQGSEA. The CDR3 sequence is CSVEGDSTDTQYF.

The chain carries TRBV6-1 and TRBJ1-2; absent DNA, TCRdb's TRBD1 call cannot be checked. Germline V gives CDR1 MNHNS, CDR2 SASEGT. There are 18 residues in the CDR3. The CDR3 loop is CASSEALPGQETNYGYTF.

The chain's CDR3 is CASKRTPNTEAFF. This chain uses TRBV6-1 with TRBJ1-1; the TCRdb call, TRBD1, lacks DNA for checking. Germline CDR1 MNHNS, CDR2 SASEGT. There are 13 residues in the CDR3.